What follows are 5 T cell receptor beta chains derived from one specimen sequenced in a study of T cells in Graves' hyperthyroidism and ophthalmopathy. Using RNA transcripts as the source, TCR beta CDR3 regions were amplified. A set of HTBI primers served as the primers for a first-round RT-PCR of the TCR CDR3. Each CDR3 protein is one row after TCRdb ran MiXCR on the multiplex PCR reads. The sample has hundreds of thousands of distinct CDR3 sequences, roughly 40% seen once. Sequencing input: blood. Source of these receptors: a man aged 18 to 30 with Graves' hyperthyroidism.

This clonotype was seen ten or more times. The gene calls are TRBV5-1 and TRBJ1-2; tentative D call: TRBD1 (6 bases). Germline-derived CDR1 and CDR2 are SGHRS and YFSETQ. The CDR3 is 13 amino acids. V lost 1 base and J 8 bases, leaving 12 bases between the germline ends. CDR3 coding DNA: TGCGCCAGCAGCTTGTCACAGGGTAGAGGCTACACCTTC. It translates to CASSLSQGRGYTF. Full variable domain (outside the CDR3, taken from reference TRBV5-1 and TRBJ1-2): KAGVTQTPRYLIKTRGQQVTLSCSPISGHRSVSWYQQTPGQGLQFLFEYFSETQRNKGNFPGRFSGRQFSNSRSEMNVSTLELGDSALYLCASSLSQGRGYTFGSGTRLTVV.

This clonotype has ten or more counts. This CDR3 reads CASTQATEAFF. CDR3 nucleotides: TGCGCCAGCACACAGGCGACAGAAGCTTTCTTT. The chain links TRBV4-1 to TRBJ1-1; D might be TRBD1 (5 bases). This CDR3 is built from 11 residues. Germline V gene data show CDR1 as MGHRA and CDR2 as YSYEKL. V was clipped by 7 bases and J by 8 bases, with 11 bases between them.

The chain is built from TRBV29-1 and TRBJ2-7, with 7 bases lining up with TRBD1. The CDR3 has 13 amino acids. Germline V gives CDR1 SQVTM, CDR2 ANQGSEA. Trimming took 7 bases from V and 3 from J; bases not matched to a gene: 9. CDR3 loop: CSAGGGQIYEQYF. The CDR3, as DNA: TGCAGCGCCGGTGGGGGACAGATCTACGAGCAGTACTTC.

The gene calls are TRBV6-5 and TRBJ2-5, with 9 nucleotides matching TRBD2. V was clipped by 6 bases and J by 5 bases; unmatched bases: 4. In germline, CDR1 is MNHEY, CDR2 SVGAGI. CDR3 length: 13 amino acids. For the CDR3, the DNA is TGTGCCAGCAGCGGGACTAGCTACGAGACCCAGTACTTC. The encoded protein is CASSGTSYETQYF.

There are a few counts of this clonotype. Compared with germline, one end of the junction differs, possibly owing to a read error. The gene calls are TRBV11-2 and TRBJ2-7, with D uncertain. CDR3 size: 13 residues. Germline values: CDR1 SGHAT, CDR2 FQNNGV. The DNA for the CDR3 is TGTGCCAGCAACTTAGTTGTAGAGAGGGAGCAGTACTTC. Its translation: CASNLVVEREQYF.